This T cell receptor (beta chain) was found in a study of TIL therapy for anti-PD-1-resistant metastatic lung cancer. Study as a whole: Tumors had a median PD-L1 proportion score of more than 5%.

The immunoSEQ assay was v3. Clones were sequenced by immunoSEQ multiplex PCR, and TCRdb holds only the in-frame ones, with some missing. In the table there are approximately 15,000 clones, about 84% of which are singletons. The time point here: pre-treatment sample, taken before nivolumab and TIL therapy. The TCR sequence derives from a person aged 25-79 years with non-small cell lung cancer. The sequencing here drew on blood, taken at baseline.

CDR3 region: CASSPIAGGGGEQFF. CDR3 sequence (DNA): TGTGCCAGCAGCCCTATAGCGGGGGGCGGAGGGGAGCAGTTCTTC. The chain employs TRBV11-2 and TRBJ2-1; 10 positions match TRBD2. Germline CDR1 is SGHAT and CDR2 is FQNNGV. The CDR3 extends over 15 amino acids. The J segment lost 10 bases and the V segment lost 5 bases, leaving 11 bases of the junction unmatched.